These 15 T cell receptor beta chains originate from one sample sequenced in a study of vaccination and CD4 T cells after COVID-19. Cultured CD4+ T cell DNA underwent sequencing with the Oncomine TCR Beta short-read assay. One entry per CDR3 protein results from TCRdb running MiXCR on the PCR reads. The sample includes around 20,000 distinct CDR3 sequences, less than 70% of them seen just once. Their target antigens are unknown. The treatment here: roughly 10-day PBMC culture with coronavirus spike peptide pools or control peptides (ViraFEST assay). The material sequenced was CD4+ T cells from blood, cultured in vitro. Receptors were obtained from a human donor who had recovered from COVID-19.

The rearrangement links TRBV5-1 to TRBJ1-1; 11 bases fit TRBD1. Germline CDR1 is SGHRS and CDR2 is YFSETQ. Trimming took 3 bases from V and 4 from J; bases not matched to a gene: 2. The CDR3 contains 14 residues. The DNA for the CDR3 is TGCGCCAGCAGCTCCGGGACAGGGGGCACTGAAGCTTTCTTT. Residues: CASSSGTGGTEAFF.

The V and J genes are TRBV6-5 and TRBJ2-5; 7 bases align to TRBD2. The V gene end was trimmed by 4 bases and the J gene end by 7 bases; junction bases not matched to a gene: 15. The CDR3 covers 16 residues. Germline CDR1 MNHEY, CDR2 SVGAGI. DNA of the CDR3: TGTGCCAGCAGTTCCCTCGGGGGAGGGAAACCGTGGACCCAGTACTTC. The encoded protein is CASSSLGGGKPWTQYF.

DNA of the CDR3: TGTGCCAGCAGCCGGGGGGGCAGGGGCACTTACGAGCAGTACTTC. Translation gives CASSRGGRGTYEQYF. This chain uses TRBV11-2 with TRBJ2-7; TRBD2 matches 8 bases. The CDR3 sequence is 15 residues long. Germline V gene sequence: CDR1 SGHAT, CDR2 FQNNGV. After removal of 5 bases from V and 4 bases from J, the junction contained 10 bases not matched to a gene.

Regarding this clonotype: A single base separates this from a much larger clone, so it may be a read error. Since no conserved phenylalanine or tryptophan closes the CDR3, a read error is the likely cause. V gene TRBV20-1 combines with J gene TRBJ2-1; 11 nucleotides agree with TRBD2. Germline CDR1 is DFQATT and CDR2 is SNEGSKA (reference sequence). This CDR3 spans 15 amino acids. J was trimmed by 0 bases and V by 5 bases; bases with no gene match: 3. The CDR3: CSAYSGGVSYNEQFS. In nucleotides, the CDR3 is TGCAGTGCTTATAGCGGGGGGGTCTCCTACAATGAGCAGTTCTCC.

J is TRBJ2-7 and V is TRBV12-3 or TRBV12-4, with D maybe TRBD2 (6 bases). V lost 2 bases to trimming and J lost 2 bases, with 13 bases between them. The CDR3 runs to 15 residues. This CDR3 reads CASSLFGGFTYEQYF. In DNA, the CDR3 is TGTGCCAGCAGTTTATTCGGGGGTTTCACCTACGAGCAGTACTTC.

The chain employs TRBV27 and TRBJ1-5; perhaps TRBD1 as D (5 bases). This CDR3 comprises 16 residues. Deletions cut 1 base from V and 0 bases from J, with 10 bases between. CDR1 MNHEY and CDR2 SMNVEV come from the germline V gene (reference sequence). CDR3 sequence reads: CASSLFGGISNQPQHF. CDR3 coding DNA: TGTGCCAGCAGTTTATTTGGGGGAATTAGCAATCAGCCCCAGCATTTT.

As concerns this clonotype: One junction end does not reproduce the germline sequence, and a read error may be involved. In DNA, the CDR3 is TGTGTCAGCCTCTCTCCGGCGGGACAGGGTAACTATGGCTACACCTTC. It encodes CVSLSPAGQGNYGYTF. The chain recombines TRBV6-1 with TRBJ1-2; 9 nucleotides line up with TRBD1. There are 16 residues in the CDR3. Germline CDR1 and CDR2: MNHNS and SASEGT.

The rearrangement joins TRBV15 to TRBJ1-5; D not certain. The CDR3 consists of 13 residues. V was cut by 0 bases and J by 7 bases, with 7 bases left in between. From germline, CDR1 is LNHNV and CDR2 YYDKDF (reference sequence). Here the CDR3 DNA reads TGTGCCACCAGCAGAGATCGGAGCCAGCCCCAGCATTTT. Amino acids: CATSRDRSQPQHF.

This clonotype was detected a few times. This chain joins TRBV10-3 and TRBJ1-1; 7 bases map to TRBD1. The germline gives CDR1 ENHRY, CDR2 SYGVKD. The CDR3 runs 16 residues. The V segment lost 0 bases and the J segment 5 bases; nucleotides outside the gene matches: 9. The CDR3 region is CAISESFLTGNTEAFF. The CDR3 nucleotides read TGTGCCATCAGTGAGTCGTTCTTGACAGGGAATACTGAAGCTTTCTTT.

The rearrangement joins TRBV24-1 to TRBJ2-3; D is uncertain. The CDR3 covers 13 residues. V was cut by 0 bases and J by 5 bases, with 5 bases left in between. The V gene's germline CDR1 is KGHDR and CDR2 SFDVKD. CDR3 loop: CATSDLIRDTQYF. The CDR3 region has the DNA TGTGCCACCAGTGATTTGATCCGAGATACGCAGTATTTT.

This clonotype appeared once. The rearrangement joins TRBV6-1 to TRBJ2-3, with 11 positions matching TRBD2. This CDR3 is 17 amino acids long. Germline V lookup: CDR1 MNHNS, CDR2 SASEGT. After removal of 2 bases from V and 2 bases from J, the junction contained 6 bases not matched to a gene. In DNA, the CDR3 is TGTGCCAGCAGTGAAATGGTAGCGGGAGGGATCACAGATACGCAGTATTTT. Translation gives CASSEMVAGGITDTQYF.

The chain carries TRBV11-3 and TRBJ2-5, with TRBD1 identical over 7 bases. Germline values: CDR1 SGHNT, CDR2 YENEEA. V gave up 5 bases and J gave up 5 bases; unmatched junction bases: 8. This CDR3 comprises 14 residues. The CDR3 DNA is TGTGCCAGCAGCCCGCGGACAGGATCGGAGACCCAGTACTTC. It specifies CASSPRTGSETQYF.

V is TRBV28 and J is TRBJ1-2; D may be TRBD1 (6 bases). V lost 10 bases and J lost 5, with 14 bases in between. The CDR3 has 12 amino acids. The germline CDR1 and CDR2 sequences are MDHEN and SYDVKM. CDR3 in DNA: TGTGCCATCCCAAGGGGGGAATATGGCTACACCTTC. Translated, it gives CAIPRGEYGYTF.

CDR3 coding DNA: TGTGCCACCAGCAGAGCTTTAGATACGCAGTATTTT. Its protein product is CATSRALDTQYF. The chain has TRBV15 and TRBJ2-3, with unresolved D. This CDR3 has 12 amino acids. Germline V CDR1 and CDR2: LNHNV, YYDKDF (reference sequence). Trimming took 1 base from V and 5 from J, leaving 4 bases between them.

This clonotype was observed a few times. The genes are TRBV19 and TRBJ1-6; D possibly corresponds to TRBD1 (5 bases). Trimming removed 6 bases from V and 10 bases from J, with 16 bases in between. CDR1 LNHDA and CDR2 SQIVND come from the germline V gene (reference sequence). The CDR3 consists of 14 residues. Here the CDR3 DNA reads TGTGCCAGTAGAATCCGGGACGGATTATCACCCCTCCACTTT. This encodes CASRIRDGLSPLHF.